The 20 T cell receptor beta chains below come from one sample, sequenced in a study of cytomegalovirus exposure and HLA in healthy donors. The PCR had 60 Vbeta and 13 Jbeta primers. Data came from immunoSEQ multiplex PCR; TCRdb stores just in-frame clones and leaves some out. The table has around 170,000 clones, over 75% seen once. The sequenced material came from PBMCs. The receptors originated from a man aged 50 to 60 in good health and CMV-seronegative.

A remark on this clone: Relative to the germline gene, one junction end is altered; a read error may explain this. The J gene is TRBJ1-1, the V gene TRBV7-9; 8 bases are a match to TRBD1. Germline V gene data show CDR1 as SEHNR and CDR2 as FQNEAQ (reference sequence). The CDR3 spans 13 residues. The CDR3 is CSSSPSRTGEAFF. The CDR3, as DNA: TGTTCCAGCAGCCCATCTCGGACAGGGGAAGCTTTCTTT.

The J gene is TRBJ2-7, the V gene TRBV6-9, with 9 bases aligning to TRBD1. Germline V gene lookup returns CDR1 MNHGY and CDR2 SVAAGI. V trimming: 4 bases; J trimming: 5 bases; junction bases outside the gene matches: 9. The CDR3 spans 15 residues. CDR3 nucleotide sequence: TGTGCCAGCAGTTCTGTCCGGGACAGGGACGACGAGCAGTACTTC. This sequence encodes CASSSVRDRDDEQYF.

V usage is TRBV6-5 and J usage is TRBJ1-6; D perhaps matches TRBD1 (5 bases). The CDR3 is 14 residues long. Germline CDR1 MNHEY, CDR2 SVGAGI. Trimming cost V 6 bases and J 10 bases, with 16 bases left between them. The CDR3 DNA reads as TGTGCCAGCAGGGCCGTCAGGGAGGGATCACCCCTCCACTTT. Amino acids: CASRAVREGSPLHF.

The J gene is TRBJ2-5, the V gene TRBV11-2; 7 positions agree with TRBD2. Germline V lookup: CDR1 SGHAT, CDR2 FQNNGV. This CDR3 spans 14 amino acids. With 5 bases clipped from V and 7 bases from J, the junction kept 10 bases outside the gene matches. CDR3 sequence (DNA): TGTGCCAGCAGCGCCGACGGGGGGTCATGGACCCAGTACTTC. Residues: CASSADGGSWTQYF.

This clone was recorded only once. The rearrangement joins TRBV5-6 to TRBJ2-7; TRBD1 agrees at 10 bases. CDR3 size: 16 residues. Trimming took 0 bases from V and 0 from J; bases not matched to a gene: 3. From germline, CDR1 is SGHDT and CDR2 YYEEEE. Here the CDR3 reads CASSLGTGGSSYEQYF. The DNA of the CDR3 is TGTGCCAGCAGCTTGGGGACAGGGGGTAGCTCCTACGAGCAGTACTTC.

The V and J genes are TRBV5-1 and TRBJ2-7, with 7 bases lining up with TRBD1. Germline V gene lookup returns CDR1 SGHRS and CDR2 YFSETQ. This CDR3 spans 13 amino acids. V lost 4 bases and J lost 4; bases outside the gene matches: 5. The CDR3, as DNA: TGCGCCAGCAGCGAGGGGACAGCTTACGAGCAGTACTTC. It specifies CASSEGTAYEQYF.

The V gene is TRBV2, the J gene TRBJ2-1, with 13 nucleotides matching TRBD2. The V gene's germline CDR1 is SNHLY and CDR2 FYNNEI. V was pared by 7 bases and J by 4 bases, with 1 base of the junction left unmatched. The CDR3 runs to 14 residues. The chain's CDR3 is CASKLAGGYNEQFF. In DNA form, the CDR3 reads TGTGCCAGCAAACTAGCGGGGGGGTACAATGAGCAGTTCTTC.

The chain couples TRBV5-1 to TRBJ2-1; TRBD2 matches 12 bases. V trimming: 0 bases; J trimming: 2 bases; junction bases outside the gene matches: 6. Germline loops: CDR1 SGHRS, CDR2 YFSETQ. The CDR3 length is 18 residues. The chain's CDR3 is CASSLVLAGGFTYNEQFF. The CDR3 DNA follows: TGCGCCAGCAGCTTGGTACTAGCGGGGGGTTTTACCTACAATGAGCAGTTCTTC.

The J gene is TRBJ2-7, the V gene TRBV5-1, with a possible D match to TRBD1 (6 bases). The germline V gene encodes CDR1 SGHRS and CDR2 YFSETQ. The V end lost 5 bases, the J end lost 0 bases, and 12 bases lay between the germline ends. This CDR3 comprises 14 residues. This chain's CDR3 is CASSHTGTSYEQYF. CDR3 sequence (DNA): TGCGCCAGCAGTCACACAGGGACCTCCTACGAGCAGTACTTC. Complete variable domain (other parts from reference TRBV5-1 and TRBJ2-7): KAGVTQTPRYLIKTRGQQVTLSCSPISGHRSVSWYQQTPGQGLQFLFEYFSETQRNKGNFPGRFSGRQFSNSRSEMNVSTLELGDSALYLCASSHTGTSYEQYFGPGTRLTVT.

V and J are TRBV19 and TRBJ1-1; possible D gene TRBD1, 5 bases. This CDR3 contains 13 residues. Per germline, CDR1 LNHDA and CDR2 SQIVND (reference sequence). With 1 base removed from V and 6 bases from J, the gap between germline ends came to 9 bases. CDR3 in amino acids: CASSIVRAPEAFF. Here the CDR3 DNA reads TGTGCCAGTAGTATAGTCAGGGCTCCTGAAGCTTTCTTT.

The CDR3 nucleotides are TGTGCCAGCAGCGAAGTCACAGGCCCCTATGGCTACACCTTC. It yields the protein CASSEVTGPYGYTF. V usage is TRBV9 and J usage is TRBJ1-2, with D possibly TRBD1 on 5 matching bases. The V end was cut by 3 bases, the J end by 4 bases, with 13 bases between. Per the germline V gene, CDR1 is SGDLS and CDR2 is YYNGEE. The CDR3 is made up of 14 amino acids.

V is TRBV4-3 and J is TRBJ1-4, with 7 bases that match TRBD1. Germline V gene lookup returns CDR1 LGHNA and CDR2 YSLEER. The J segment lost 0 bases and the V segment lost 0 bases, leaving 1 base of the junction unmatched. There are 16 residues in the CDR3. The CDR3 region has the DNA TGCGCCAGCAGCCAAGACCAGGGGGCAACTAATGAAAAACTGTTTTTT. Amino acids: CASSQDQGATNEKLFF.

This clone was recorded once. CDR3 coding DNA: TGTGCCAGCAGTTTAATGACAGGGGTCGGCGATAGGGATGAGCAGTTCTTC. Translation gives CASSLMTGVGDRDEQFF. This chain joins TRBV27 and TRBJ2-1, with 8 bases that match TRBD1. The CDR3 length is 17 residues. Germline CDR1 MNHEY, CDR2 SMNVEV (reference sequence). The V and J ends lost 2 bases and 8 bases, in that order; junction bases with no gene match: 14.

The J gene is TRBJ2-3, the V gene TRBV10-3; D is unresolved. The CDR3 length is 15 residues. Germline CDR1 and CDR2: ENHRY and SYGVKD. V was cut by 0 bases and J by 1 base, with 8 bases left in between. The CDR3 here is CAISESPSGTDTQYF. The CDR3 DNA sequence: TGTGCCATCAGTGAGTCCCCCTCAGGCACAGATACGCAGTATTTT.

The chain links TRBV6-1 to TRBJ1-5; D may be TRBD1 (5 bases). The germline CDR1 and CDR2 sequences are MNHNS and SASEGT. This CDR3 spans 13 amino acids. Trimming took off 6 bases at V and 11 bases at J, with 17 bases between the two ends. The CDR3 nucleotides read TGTGCCAGCAGACGACGGGCCAAGGGGACCCAGCATTTT. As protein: CASRRRAKGTQHF.

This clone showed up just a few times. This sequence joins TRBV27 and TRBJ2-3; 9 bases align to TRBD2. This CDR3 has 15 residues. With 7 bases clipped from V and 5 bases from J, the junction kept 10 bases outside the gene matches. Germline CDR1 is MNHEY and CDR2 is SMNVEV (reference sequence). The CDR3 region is CASTPIAGVIDTQYF. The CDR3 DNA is TGTGCCAGCACCCCGATAGCGGGGGTGATAGATACGCAGTATTTT.

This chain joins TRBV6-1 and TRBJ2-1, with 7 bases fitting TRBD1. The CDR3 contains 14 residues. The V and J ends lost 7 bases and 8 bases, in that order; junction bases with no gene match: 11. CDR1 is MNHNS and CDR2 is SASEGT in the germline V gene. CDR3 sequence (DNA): TGTGCCAGCATTCGGCCAGGGGGTTCGGATGAGCAGTTCTTC. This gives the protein CASIRPGGSDEQFF.

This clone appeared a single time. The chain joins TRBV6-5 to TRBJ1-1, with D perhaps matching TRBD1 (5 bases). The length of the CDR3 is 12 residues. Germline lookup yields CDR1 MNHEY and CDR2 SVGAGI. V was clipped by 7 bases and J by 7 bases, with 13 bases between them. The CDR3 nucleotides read TGTGCCAGCACCCGGGGGGGTGGTGAAGCTTTCTTT. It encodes CASTRGGGEAFF.

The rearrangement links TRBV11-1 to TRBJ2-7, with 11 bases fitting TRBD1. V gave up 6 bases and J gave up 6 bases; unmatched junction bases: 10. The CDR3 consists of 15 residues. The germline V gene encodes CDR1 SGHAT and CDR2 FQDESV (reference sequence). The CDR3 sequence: CASRSGTGGYGEQYF. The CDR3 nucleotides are TGTGCCAGCAGATCCGGGACAGGGGGTTACGGCGAGCAGTACTTC.

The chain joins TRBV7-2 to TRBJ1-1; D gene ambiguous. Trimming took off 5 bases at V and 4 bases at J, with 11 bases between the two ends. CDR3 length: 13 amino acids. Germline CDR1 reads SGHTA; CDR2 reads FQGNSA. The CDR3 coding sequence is TGTGCCAGCAGCATTGGGTCAGGCACTGAAGCTTTCTTT. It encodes CASSIGSGTEAFF.